This is a list of T cell receptor beta chains from one sample in a study of PD-L1 blockade in urothelial cancer. Sequenced by immunoSEQ multiplex PCR; TCRdb stores in-frame clones only, minus some. The table includes 90,000 or so clones, more than 70% detected once. The material sequenced was PBMCs, taken around atezolizumab (anti-PD-L1) treatment. The source is a woman older than 75 with urothelial cancer. Both conserved end residues are part of each CDR3. D genes are given only for firm matches. Expanded clones are given a class, and other clones once, few, many or no size at all.

V gene	clone size	D gene	J gene	CDR3 DNA	CDR3 protein
TRBV5-8	NA	NA	TRBJ1-5	TGTGCCAGCATCTTTGACAGGTTCAATCAGCCCCAGCATTTT	CASIFDRFNQPQHF
TRBV7-9	NA	NA	TRBJ2-1	TGTGCCAGCAGAGATGCGAGGGGCAGCGGGAATGAGCAGTTCTTC	CASRDARGSGNEQFF
TRBV7-2	NA	TRBD1	TRBJ2-2	TGTGCCAGCAGCTTAAACAGGGGGCAAACCGGGGAGCTGTTTTTT	CASSLNRGQTGELFF
TRBV2	NA	NA	TRBJ2-5	TGTGCCAGCAGTGATGGTTCGTCTCGGGAGACCCAGTACTTC	CASSDGSSRETQYF
TRBV6-5	NA	TRBD2	TRBJ2-7	TGTGCCAGCAGTTACTTCAGGCAGGGCGGGGGGGAGCAGTACTTC	CASSYFRQGGGEQYF
TRBV7-3	NA	NA	TRBJ2-1	TGTGCCAGCAGCTCGCACAGGGTTTCCTACAATGAGCAGTTCTTC	CASSSHRVSYNEQFF
TRBV6-1	NA	NA	TRBJ1-2	TGTGCCAGCAGTGAAGGGGGCAGGGTGGCTTATGGCTACACCTTC	CASSEGGRVAYGYTF
TRBV7-6	NA	NA	TRBJ1-2	TGTGCCAGCAGCTTAGGCCCAGCTAACTATGGCTACACCTTC	CASSLGPANYGYTF
TRBV6-6	NA	TRBD2	TRBJ2-7	TGTGCCAGCAGAGATCTAGCGGGAAGCTCCTACGAGCAGTACTTC	CASRDLAGSSYEQYF
TRBV28	NA	NA	TRBJ2-7	TGTGCCTCTCTTCCTTCCCGGGACACCTACGAGCAGTACTTC	CASLPSRDTYEQYF
TRBV5-4	NA	NA	TRBJ2-3	TGTGCCAGCAGCTTGGATCGGGGGACCACAGATACGCAGTATTTT	CASSLDRGTTDTQYF
TRBV14	NA	NA	TRBJ2-5	TGTGCCAGCAGCCAAGATCATATAGGGGTGGAGACCCAGTACTTC	CASSQDHIGVETQYF
TRBV28	NA	NA	TRBJ1-4	TGTGCCAGCAGTATAACGGACAGACAAAAACTGTTTTTT	CASSITDRQKLFF
TRBV11-2	NA	NA	TRBJ1-1	TGTGCCAGCAGCTTTTCCGGACACGGCCTTGGGGCTTTCTTT	CASSFSGHGLGAFF
TRBV11-1	NA	NA	TRBJ2-2	TGTGCCAGCAGCTTCCCCCCGGCCGGGGGACACACCGGGGAGCTGTTTTTT	CASSFPPAGGHTGELFF
TRBV6-5	NA	NA	TRBJ2-7	TGTGCCAGCAGTTACTCGAATCCTCTGAGCGAGCAGTACTTC	CASSYSNPLSEQYF
TRBV9	NA	NA	TRBJ1-2	TGTGCCAGCAGCGTGGGAGGGGCTAACTATGGCTACACCTTC	CASSVGGANYGYTF
TRBV27	NA	NA	TRBJ2-1	TGTGCCAGCAGTTTGTTAGCGTTGGGGAACACCTACAATGAGCAGTTCTTC	CASSLLALGNTYNEQFF
TRBV7-7	NA	NA	TRBJ2-5	TGTGCCAGCAGCCCCTCCAGGGGACATCAAGAGACCCAGTACTTC	CASSPSRGHQETQYF
TRBV7-9	NA	NA	TRBJ1-1	TGTGCCAGCAGCTTAGCGGGGGGGCACACTGAAGCTTTCTTT	CASSLAGGHTEAFF
TRBV18	NA	TRBD2	TRBJ2-3	TGTGCCAGCTCACCACGGGCGGGAGAGGGCACAGATACGCAGTATTTT	CASSPRAGEGTDTQYF
TRBV10-3	NA	TRBD1	TRBJ2-2	TGTGCCACGAAGGGACAGGGGGCAACCGGGGAGCTGTTTTTT	CATKGQGATGELFF
TRBV27	NA	TRBD1	TRBJ1-5	TGTGCCAGCAGTAGACAGGGCGATCAGCCCCAGCATTTT	CASSRQGDQPQHF
TRBV19	NA	NA	TRBJ2-7	TGTGCCAGTAGTATAGCTCGGACAGCCCGTTTTGTCTACGAGCAGTACTTC	CASSIARTARFVYEQYF
TRBV25-1	NA	NA	TRBJ1-2	TGTGCCAGCAGTGAATCAGCTAACTATGGCTACACCTTC	CASSESANYGYTF
TRBV19	NA	TRBD2	TRBJ2-1	TGTGCCAGTACCCGGGTAGCGGGGCCAAGCCGGCAGTTCTTC	CASTRVAGPSRQFF
TRBV18	NA	NA	TRBJ1-1	TGTGCCAGCTCACCAAGCGGGGGGGGCACTGAAGCTTTCTTT	CASSPSGGGTEAFF
TRBV5-1	NA	TRBD1	TRBJ1-2	TGCGCCAGCAGCTTGACCGTGGGACAGGGAGAAAGTGGCTACACCTTC	CASSLTVGQGESGYTF
TRBV4-2	NA	TRBD2	TRBJ2-3	TGTGCCAGCAGCGAAGGGACTAGCGCTAACACAGATACGCAGTATTTT	CASSEGTSANTDTQYF
TRBV2	NA	NA	TRBJ2-1	TGTGCCAGCAGAGCAGACCTAGCGTATACGATCTTC	CASRADLAYTIF
TRBV18	NA	TRBD2	TRBJ2-7	TGTGCCAGCTCACCACCAAGCGGGAGTTTTTACGAGCAGTACTTC	CASSPPSGSFYEQYF
TRBV28	few	NA	TRBJ1-1	TGTGCCACCTACGGAGGGGATGAAGCTTTCTTT	CATYGGDEAFF
TRBV19	once	TRBD1	TRBJ2-2	TGTGCCAGTTGCCGACCGACAGGGCGCGGCACCGGGGAGCTGTTTTTT	CASCRPTGRGTGELFF
TRBV5-6	NA	NA	TRBJ2-7	TGTGCCAGCAGCTTTAGGGGTCAGGGGCATGGCGAGCAGTACTTC	CASSFRGQGHGEQYF
TRBV19	NA	NA	TRBJ1-5	TGTGCCAGTAAGCAAGGCCTAGCACCGGTTAATCAGCCCCAGCATTTT	CASKQGLAPVNQPQHF
TRBV10-3	few	NA	TRBJ2-1	TGTGCCATCAGTGAGCTCGGGGGAAAGGGCGAGGAGCAGTTCTTC	CAISELGGKGEEQFF
TRBV18	NA	NA	TRBJ2-7	TGTGCCAGCTCACAAGACAGGTTCTACGAGCAGTACTTC	CASSQDRFYEQYF
TRBV5-1	NA	NA	TRBJ2-2	TGCGCCAGCAGCCAAAATCCTACAGGGACCGGGGAGCTGTTTTTT	CASSQNPTGTGELFF
TRBV19	NA	NA	TRBJ1-2	TGTGCCAGTAGTGGTCAGTTCCCCTATGGCTACACCTTC	CASSGQFPYGYTF
TRBV28	few	TRBD1	TRBJ2-7	TGTGCCAGCAAACTCACAAGGGACAGAAGGTACGAGCAGTACTTC	CASKLTRDRRYEQYF